The clone carrying this TCR beta chain was seen a few times. Clones were read by immunoSEQ multiplex PCR, and TCRdb kept only the in-frame ones, dropping some. In the table there are some 23,000 clones, about four fifths of which are singletons. Between the trimmed V and J ends, which lost 4 bases and 3 bases, there was a span of 19 bases. Germline V gene data show CDR1 as SEHNR and CDR2 as FQNEAQ (reference sequence). The CDR3 is 16 residues long. The source of the sample is a study of somatic mutations in cytotoxic T cells in rheumatoid arthritis. Sequencing was carried out using CD8+ T cells sorted from blood. This clonotype was obtained from an adult with rheumatoid arthritis. This sequence joins TRBV7-9 and TRBJ2-7; D may be TRBD1 (6 bases). CDR3 in amino acids: CASSSTEGGLFYEQYF. As DNA, the CDR3 is TGTGCCAGCAGCTCGACAGAAGGGGGTTTGTTCTACGAGCAGTACTTC.